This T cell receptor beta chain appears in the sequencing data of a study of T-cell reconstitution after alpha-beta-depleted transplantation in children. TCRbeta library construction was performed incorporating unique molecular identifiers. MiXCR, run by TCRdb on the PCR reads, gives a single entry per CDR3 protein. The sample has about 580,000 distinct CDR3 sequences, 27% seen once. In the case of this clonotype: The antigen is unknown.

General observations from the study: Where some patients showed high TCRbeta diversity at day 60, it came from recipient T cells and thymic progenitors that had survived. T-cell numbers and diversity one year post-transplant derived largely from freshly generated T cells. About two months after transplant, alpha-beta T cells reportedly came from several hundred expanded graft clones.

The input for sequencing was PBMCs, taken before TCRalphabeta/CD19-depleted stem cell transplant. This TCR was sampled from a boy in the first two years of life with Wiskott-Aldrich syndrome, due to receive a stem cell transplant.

The DNA for the CDR3 is TGCGCCAGCAGCTTGGTCCCCGACCGGGGCTCCTACGAGCAGTACTTC. It encodes CASSLVPDRGSYEQYF. The V gene is TRBV5-1, the J gene TRBJ2-7; tentative D call: TRBD2 (5 bases). V shed 0 bases and J shed 0 bases, with 13 bases lying between them. The length of the CDR3 is 16 residues. CDR1 is SGHRS and CDR2 is YFSETQ in the germline V gene.